One sample yielded the 25 T cell receptor beta chains listed below, sequenced in a study of cytomegalovirus exposure and HLA in healthy donors. PCR primers comprised 60 Vbeta and 13 Jbeta primers. Generated by immunoSEQ multiplex PCR, the TCRdb table keeps only in-frame clones and is missing some. The sample has about 180,000 clones, approximately 72% seen once. The sample was PBMCs. The receptors were gathered from a human donor in good health.

This chain connects TRBV7-9 to TRBJ1-1, with 7 bases that match TRBD1. J was trimmed by 7 bases and V by 5 bases; bases with no gene match: 4. CDR3 length: 12 amino acids. Germline CDR1 is SEHNR and CDR2 is FQNEAQ (reference sequence). The CDR3 loop is CASSIGTVEAFF. The CDR3 DNA sequence: TGTGCCAGCAGCATAGGGACAGTTGAAGCTTTCTTT.

This clone was counted once. The V gene is TRBV9, the J gene TRBJ2-1; perhaps TRBD2 as D (6 bases). Germline CDR1 reads SGDLS; CDR2 reads YYNGEE. The CDR3 runs to 12 residues. V lost 4 bases, J lost 13 bases, and 15 bases lay in between. CDR3 bases: TGTGCCAGCAGCCTCACGGCGGGATTACAGTTCTTC. It codes for CASSLTAGLQFF.

This clone was found once. The J gene is TRBJ1-5, the V gene TRBV27; possibly TRBD1 for D (6 bases). The CDR3 totals 13 residues. The V end was cut by 0 bases, the J end by 7 bases, with 7 bases between. Per the germline V gene, CDR1 is MNHEY and CDR2 is SMNVEV (reference sequence). The CDR3 protein is CASSLSTGQPQHF. The CDR3 DNA reads as TGTGCCAGCAGTTTATCCACAGGGCAGCCCCAGCATTTT.

V is TRBV18 and J is TRBJ1-5; D call uncertain. Deletions cut 3 bases from V and 4 bases from J, with 13 bases between. Germline CDR1 reads KGHSH; CDR2 reads LQKENI. CDR3 size: 15 residues. DNA of the CDR3: TGTGCCAGCTCACCTCATGAGTCGGGGAATCAGCCCCAGCATTTT. This gives the protein CASSPHESGNQPQHF.

The CDR3 sequence: CASRPREVSGNTIYF. CDR3 bases: TGTGCCAGTAGACCCAGGGAAGTCTCTGGAAACACCATATATTTT. The chain uses TRBV19 and TRBJ1-3, with D possibly matching TRBD1 (5 bases). The CDR3 spans 15 residues. Trimming left V 6 bases short and J 0 bases short, with 12 bases between. The germline CDR1 and CDR2 sequences are LNHDA and SQIVND (reference sequence).

This clone was counted once. J is TRBJ2-1 and V is TRBV13, with 10 bases fitting TRBD2. CDR1 and CDR2 (germline): PRHDT, FYEKMQ (reference sequence). This CDR3 spans 15 amino acids. V was pared by 3 bases and J by 2 bases, with 1 base of the junction left unmatched. The CDR3 sequence: CASSFSGGAYNEQFF. In nucleotides, the CDR3 is TGTGCCAGCAGCTTCAGCGGGGGGGCCTACAATGAGCAGTTCTTC.

The rearrangement links TRBV19 to TRBJ1-2, with D hard to call. Germline CDR1 LNHDA, CDR2 SQIVND (reference sequence). V was pared by 8 bases and J by 1 base, with 8 bases between. This CDR3 region has 12 residues. The CDR3 loop is CASAEGNYGYTF. In DNA, the CDR3 is TGTGCCAGTGCGGAGGGTAACTATGGCTACACCTTC.

V usage is TRBV13 and J usage is TRBJ2-1, with TRBD1 matching over 8 bases. This CDR3 spans 16 amino acids. Germline-derived CDR1 and CDR2 are PRHDT and FYEKMQ (reference sequence). The junction had 8 bases not matched to a gene; V was cut back by 0 bases and J by 7 bases. Here the CDR3 reads CASSLGFRTGRNEQFF. CDR3 coding DNA: TGTGCCAGCAGCTTAGGCTTTAGGACAGGGAGAAATGAGCAGTTCTTC.

This clone came up once. V and J are TRBV29-1 and TRBJ2-1, with 10 bases identical to TRBD1. Per the germline V gene, CDR1 is SQVTM and CDR2 is ANQGSEA. V trimming: 8 bases; J trimming: 6 bases; junction bases outside the gene matches: 10. The CDR3 consists of 14 residues. This CDR3 is CSTRTGGPGNEQFF. In DNA form, the CDR3 reads TGCAGCACTCGGACAGGGGGGCCTGGCAATGAGCAGTTCTTC.

This clone was seen only once. This CDR3 is CASRGTTSGLYEQYF. CDR3 nucleotide sequence: TGTGCCAGCAGAGGAACGACTAGCGGGCTTTACGAGCAGTACTTC. J is TRBJ2-7 and V is TRBV27; 10 bases are a match to TRBD2. The CDR3 spans 15 residues. Per the germline V gene, CDR1 is MNHEY and CDR2 is SMNVEV (reference sequence). The J segment lost 4 bases and the V segment lost 6 bases, leaving 9 bases of the junction unmatched.

The V and J genes are TRBV12-5 and TRBJ1-6; D may be TRBD1 (6 bases). The CDR3 contains 14 residues. V dropped 8 bases and J dropped 9 bases, with 17 bases sitting between them. Germline CDR1 and CDR2: LGHNT and FRNRAP. The CDR3 is CASSPGHRGSPLHF. The CDR3, as DNA: TGTGCTAGTTCCCCGGGACATCGGGGTTCACCCCTCCACTTT.

V gene TRBV5-4 combines with J gene TRBJ1-1; D remains ambiguous. This CDR3 is 13 amino acids long. The V gene's germline CDR1 is SGHNT and CDR2 YYREEE (reference sequence). Deletions cut 2 bases from V and 3 bases from J, with 8 bases between. The CDR3 nucleotides are TGTGCCAGCAGCTTCAGGAGGGACACTGAAGCTTTCTTT. Protein sequence: CASSFRRDTEAFF.

The chain is built from TRBV19 and TRBJ1-2, with D tentatively TRBD1 (5 bases). The CDR3 totals 11 residues. Germline-derived CDR1 and CDR2 are LNHDA and SQIVND (reference sequence). Deletions cut 5 bases from V and 5 bases from J, with 6 bases between. The DNA of the CDR3 is TGTGCCAGTAGTTCAGGGTATGGCTACACCTTC. This gives the protein CASSSGYGYTF. Full variable domain (remainder filled in from reference TRBV19 and TRBJ1-2): DGGITQSPKYLFRKEGQNVTLSCEQNLNHDAMYWYRQDPGQGLRLIYYSQIVNDFQKGDIAEGYSVSREKKESFPLTVTSAQKNPTAFYLCASSSGYGYTFGSGTRLTVV.

The chain employs TRBV7-9 and TRBJ2-1, with D maybe TRBD1 (6 bases). The CDR3 runs to 12 residues. The germline V gene encodes CDR1 SEHNR and CDR2 FQNEAQ (reference sequence). V was pared by 5 bases and J by 6 bases, with 8 bases between. This CDR3 reads CASSAGANEQFF. CDR3 coding DNA: TGTGCCAGCAGCGCAGGGGCCAATGAGCAGTTCTTC.

The gene calls are TRBV5-1 and TRBJ2-3, with a weak D call TRBD2 (6 bases). CDR3 size: 16 residues. V lost 4 bases and J 0 bases, leaving 15 bases between the germline ends. The germline gives CDR1 SGHRS, CDR2 YFSETQ. The CDR3 DNA reads as TGCGCCAGCAGCGTGGCTAGCGCCTTAAGCACAGATACGCAGTATTTT. It codes for CASSVASALSTDTQYF.

V and J are TRBV9 and TRBJ1-1; D ambiguous. V was cut by 7 bases and J by 1 base, with 11 bases left in between. CDR3 length equals 13 residues. Germline CDR1 SGDLS, CDR2 YYNGEE. CDR3 amino acids: CASSPEGNTEAFF. Here the CDR3 DNA reads TGTGCCAGCTCCCCGGAGGGGAACACTGAAGCTTTCTTT.

Only a few counts were recorded for this clone. The chain employs TRBV7-9 and TRBJ1-4; no clear D gene. Trimming took off 5 bases at V and 4 bases at J, with 14 bases between the two ends. This CDR3 spans 15 amino acids. Per germline, CDR1 SEHNR and CDR2 FQNEAQ (reference sequence). In nucleotides, the CDR3 is TGTGCCAGCAGCCTGTTGAATGCAGGTAATGAAAAACTGTTTTTT. This codes for CASSLLNAGNEKLFF.

CDR3 protein: CASSVTGLSEQYF. DNA for the CDR3: TGTGCCAGCAGCGTGACAGGATTGAGCGAGCAGTACTTC. The chain carries TRBV9 and TRBJ2-7; the D gene is possibly TRBD1 (6 bases). The CDR3 sequence is 13 residues long. Germline-derived CDR1 and CDR2 are SGDLS and YYNGEE. The V end lost 2 bases, the J end lost 6 bases, and 12 bases lay between the germline ends.

The chain recombines TRBV9 with TRBJ1-4; weak D call: TRBD1 (6 bases). Trimming removed 3 bases from V and 4 bases from J, with 13 bases in between. The CDR3 contains 15 residues. Germline assignment: CDR1 SGDLS and CDR2 YYNGEE. CDR3 coding DNA: TGTGCCAGCAGCGGGGGGGGGCCAGATAATGAAAAACTGTTTTTT. This sequence encodes CASSGGGPDNEKLFF.

On this clone itself: Germline and junction disagree at one end, which may indicate a read error. Other DNA sequences in this sample translate to the same CDR3. V and J are TRBV5-1 and TRBJ2-2; 9 bases are a match to TRBD1. Germline V gene sequence: CDR1 SGHRS, CDR2 YFSETQ. This CDR3 is built from 15 residues. Written as DNA, the CDR3 is TGCGCCAGCAGCAAGGGACAGGGTAACACCGGGGAGCTGTTTTTC. Its translation: CASSKGQGNTGELFF.

This chain connects TRBV27 to TRBJ1-1; unclear D gene. Between the trimmed V and J ends, which lost 6 bases and 1 base, there was a span of 12 bases. Germline V gene sequence: CDR1 MNHEY, CDR2 SMNVEV (reference sequence). The CDR3 is 14 residues long. As DNA, the CDR3 is TGTGCCAGCAGCAATCGTCGGGGGAACACTGAAGCTTTCTTT. It is translated as CASSNRRGNTEAFF.

Remarks on this clone: One end of the junction does not line up with germline, which may come from a read error. The gene calls are TRBV7-7 and TRBJ1-1, with D possibly being TRBD1 (5 bases). Germline CDR1 SSHAT, CDR2 FNYEAQ (reference sequence). There are 12 residues in the CDR3. The CDR3 DNA reads TGTGCTAGCAGCCCCAGGGACACTGAAGCTTTCTTT. This gives the protein CASSPRDTEAFF.

The rearrangement links TRBV9 to TRBJ1-1, with 9 bases fitting TRBD1. The V segment lost 6 bases and the J segment 4 bases; nucleotides outside the gene matches: 10. The germline gives CDR1 SGDLS, CDR2 YYNGEE. The CDR3 length is 15 residues. CDR3 loop: CASTTGGAESTEAFF. In nucleotides, the CDR3 is TGTGCCAGCACCACAGGGGGCGCGGAGAGCACTGAAGCTTTCTTT.

This chain connects TRBV5-8 to TRBJ2-7; 9 bases agree with TRBD1. After removal of 4 bases from V and 3 bases from J, the junction contained 8 bases not matched to a gene. The germline V gene has CDR1 SGHTS and CDR2 YDEGEE. CDR3 length: 15 residues. The CDR3 nucleotides are TGTGCCAGCAGCGCCAGACAGGGGGGATTCTACGAGCAGTACTTC. It translates to CASSARQGGFYEQYF.

This chain connects TRBV7-9 to TRBJ2-1, with 7 positions matching TRBD1. Germline trimming cut 6 bases from V and 6 bases from J; bases unmatched to any gene: 11. The germline V gene encodes CDR1 SEHNR and CDR2 FQNEAQ (reference sequence). The CDR3 covers 15 residues. The CDR3 reads CASRSTGVLGNEQFF. In DNA, the CDR3 is TGTGCCAGCAGGTCCACAGGGGTGTTAGGCAATGAGCAGTTCTTC.